The clone carrying this T cell receptor (beta chain) appeared once. Antigen: not known. The junction and the germline gene differ at one end; a read error may be behind it. This CDR3 is 15 amino acids long. CDR1 is MGHRA, CDR2 YSYEKL, per germline. This specimen belongs to a study of tumor-infiltrating lymphocytes in primary liver carcinoma. The study's findings and limits: A significantly higher top-250-clone fraction was found in tumors than in blood (p = 0.039). Tumor region pairs outstripped tumor-adjacent and tumor-blood pairs in overlap.

Starting material of 500 ng total RNA yielded TCR beta cDNA via a constant-region primer. Construction of TCR beta libraries relied on three successive nested multiplex PCR rounds employing slightly modified ARM-PCR. With TRBV1-TRBV30 forward primers and a C-beta reverse primer, the first two PCR rounds were run for roughly 10 cycles each. TCRdb itself ran the multiplex PCR reads through MiXCR, one entry per CDR3 protein. The sample lists roughly 80,000 distinct CDR3 sequences; over 60% were seen once. Starting material for RNA and DNA co-extraction consisted of roughly 19-31 mg of unsorted bulk tissue. Donors underwent surgery for histopathologically diagnosed primary liver carcinoma. For each tumor, five separate regions were sampled.

The specimen sequenced was liver tumor tissue from sampling region 1. Subset denoted: tumor region T1, superior pole. The receptor was derived from a man in his forties or fifties with primary liver carcinoma and hepatitis B virus infection. The chain has TRBV4-1 and TRBJ1-6; the D is unclear. Here the CDR3 DNA reads TGCACCAGCAGTCAGCAAAATTCAGGAATTTCACTCCTCCACTTT. Its protein product is CTSSQQNSGISLLHF.